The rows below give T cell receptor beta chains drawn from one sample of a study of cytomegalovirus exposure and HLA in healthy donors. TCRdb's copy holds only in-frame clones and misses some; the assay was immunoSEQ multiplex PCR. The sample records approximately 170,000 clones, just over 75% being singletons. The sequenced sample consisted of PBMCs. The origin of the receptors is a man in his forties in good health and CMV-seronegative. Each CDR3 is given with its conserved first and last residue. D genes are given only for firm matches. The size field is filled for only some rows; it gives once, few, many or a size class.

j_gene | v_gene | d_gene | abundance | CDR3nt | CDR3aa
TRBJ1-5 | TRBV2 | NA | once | TGTGCCAGCAGTGAAGCGGGCACCCCCGGTCAGCCCCAGCATTTT | CASSEAGTPGQPQHF
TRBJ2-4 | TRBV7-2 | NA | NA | TGTGCCAGCAGCTTAGGAGGGGGAGGGCCTGGCATTCAGTACTTC | CASSLGGGGPGIQYF
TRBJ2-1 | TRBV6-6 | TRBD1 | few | TGTGCCAGCAGCCCCCGGGACAGGGGCAACAATGAGCAGTTCTTC | CASSPRDRGNNEQFF
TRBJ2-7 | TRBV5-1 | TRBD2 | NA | TGCGCCAGCAGCCCCGAGACTAGCGGGAGGGGTGAGCAGTACTTC | CASSPETSGRGEQYF
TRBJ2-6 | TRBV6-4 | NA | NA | TGTGCCAGCAGTAGGGCTGGGGCCAACGGCCTGACTTTC | CASSRAGANGLTF
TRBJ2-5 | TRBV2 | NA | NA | TGTGCCAGCAGTTCAGGGGGGGAGACCCAGTACTTC | CASSSGGETQYF
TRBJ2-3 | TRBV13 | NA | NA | TGTGCCAGCAGCTTAGAAAGGGGTCCTTACAGAGATACGCAGTATTTT | CASSLERGPYRDTQYF
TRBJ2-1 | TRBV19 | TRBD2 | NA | TGTGCCAGTAGAAGGGTGACGGGAGGGGGGATATCCTTCAATGAGCAGTTCTTC | CASRRVTGGGISFNEQFF
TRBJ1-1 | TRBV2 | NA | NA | TGTGCCAGCAGCAAGGAGATGAACACTGAAGCTTTCTTT | CASSKEMNTEAFF
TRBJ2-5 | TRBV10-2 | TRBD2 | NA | TGCGCCAGCAGTACGGGACTACACCAAGAGACCCAGTACTTC | CASSTGLHQETQYF
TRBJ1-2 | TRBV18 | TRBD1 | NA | TGTGCCAGCTCACCCGGACAGGTCAGCTATGGCTACACCTTC | CASSPGQVSYGYTF
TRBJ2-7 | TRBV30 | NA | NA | TGTGCCTGGAGTCCGACGGGTCTCTTTGGGCAGTACTTC | CAWSPTGLFGQYF
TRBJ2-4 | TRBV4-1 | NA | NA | TGCGCCAGCAGCCAGGCGACAGGGGCCAGGGGGGGCATTCAGTACTTC | CASSQATGARGGIQYF
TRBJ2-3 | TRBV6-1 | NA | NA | TGTGCCAGCATGGGTGGGGGCGGGAGCACAGATACGCAGTATTTT | CASMGGGGSTDTQYF
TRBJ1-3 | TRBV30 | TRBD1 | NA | TGTGCCTGCTCCGAGGACAGGGGTGGAAACACCATATATTTT | CACSEDRGGNTIYF
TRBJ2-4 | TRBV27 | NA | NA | TGTGCCAGCAGTTTGGCGAGCGGTGCCAAAAACATTCAGTACTTC | CASSLASGAKNIQYF
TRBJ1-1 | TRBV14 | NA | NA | TGTGCCAGCAGCCAAGCTAGGGGGTTCGTCGGGACGAACACTGAAGCTTTCTTT | CASSQARGFVGTNTEAFF
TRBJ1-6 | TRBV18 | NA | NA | TGTGCCAGCTCACGGACTGATTATAATTCACCCCTCCACTTT | CASSRTDYNSPLHF
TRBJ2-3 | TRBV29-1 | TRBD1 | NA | TGCAGCGTTACCGACAGGGGCCCCACAGATACGCAGTATTTT | CSVTDRGPTDTQYF
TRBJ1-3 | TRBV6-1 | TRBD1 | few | TGTGCCAGCACCTCCGGGACAGGGCTTGGAAACACCATATATTTT | CASTSGTGLGNTIYF
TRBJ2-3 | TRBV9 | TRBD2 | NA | TGTGCCAGCCGCCCGACTAGCGGGAGAGTCACAGATACGCAGTATTTT | CASRPTSGRVTDTQYF
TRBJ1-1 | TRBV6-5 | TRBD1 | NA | TGTGCCAGCAGTTTTGACAGGGGGACTGAAGCTTTCTTT | CASSFDRGTEAFF
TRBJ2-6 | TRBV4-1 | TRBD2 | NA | TGCGCCAGCAGCCCTGCTAGCGGAAACTCTGGGGCCAACGTCCTGACTTTC | CASSPASGNSGANVLTF
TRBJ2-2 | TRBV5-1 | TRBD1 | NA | TGCGCCAGCAGCCTGGACAGGGGAGGCACCGGGGAGCTGTTTTTT | CASSLDRGGTGELFF
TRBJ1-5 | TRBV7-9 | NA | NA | TGTGCCAGCAGCTTAAGAAGGAGGGGACCAGGGCAGCCCCAGCATTTT | CASSLRRRGPGQPQHF
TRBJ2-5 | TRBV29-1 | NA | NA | TGCAGCGTTGAAGGGAGGGGACCAGAGACCCAGTACTTC | CSVEGRGPETQYF
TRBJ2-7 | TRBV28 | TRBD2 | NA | TGTGCCAGCAGGGGACTAGCGGGAGGGTCCTACTACGAGCAGTACTTC | CASRGLAGGSYYEQYF
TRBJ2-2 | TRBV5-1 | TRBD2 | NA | TGCGCCAGCAGCATAACTAGCGGGACTAACGGGGAGCTGTTTTTT | CASSITSGTNGELFF
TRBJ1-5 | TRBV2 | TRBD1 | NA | TGTGCCAGCAGTGACAGGGGGCTCGGCAATCAGCCCCAGCATTTT | CASSDRGLGNQPQHF
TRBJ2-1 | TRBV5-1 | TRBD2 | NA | TGCGCCAGCAGCATGGGAGGTAGCGGGAGAGGAGGGGCCAATGAGCAGTTCTTC | CASSMGGSGRGGANEQFF
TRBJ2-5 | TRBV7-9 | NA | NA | TGTGCCAGCATCCAGGGGGGAGAGACCCAGTACTTC | CASIQGGETQYF
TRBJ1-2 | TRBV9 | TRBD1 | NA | TGTGCCAGCAGCGTAGACCTCAGGGTTCGACAGGGACGAAACTATGGCTACACCTTC | CASSVDLRVRQGRNYGYTF
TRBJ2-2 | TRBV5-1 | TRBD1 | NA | TGCGCCAGCAGCCCCGACAGGGGGTCGGGCACCGGGGAGCTGTTTTTT | CASSPDRGSGTGELFF
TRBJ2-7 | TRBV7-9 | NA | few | TGTTCCAGCAGCCGCGGAGGGATCCCCTACGAGCAGTACTTC | CSSSRGGIPYEQYF
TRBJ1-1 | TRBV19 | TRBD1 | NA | TGTGCCAGTAGTATAAGAGGGGGGACAGGCGCGAACACTGAAGCTTTCTTT | CASSIRGGTGANTEAFF
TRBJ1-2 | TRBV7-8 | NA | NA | TGTGCCAGCAGCCTTGCGCAGGGGCTGAAGAGGTATGGCTACACCTTC | CASSLAQGLKRYGYTF
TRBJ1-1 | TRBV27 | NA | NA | TGTGCCAGCAGCGCAGGGGTGGGCACTGAAGCTTTCTTT | CASSAGVGTEAFF
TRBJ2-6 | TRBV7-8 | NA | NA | TGTGCCAGCAGCTTAGTGCAGGCCTCTGGGGCCAACGTCCTGACTTTC | CASSLVQASGANVLTF